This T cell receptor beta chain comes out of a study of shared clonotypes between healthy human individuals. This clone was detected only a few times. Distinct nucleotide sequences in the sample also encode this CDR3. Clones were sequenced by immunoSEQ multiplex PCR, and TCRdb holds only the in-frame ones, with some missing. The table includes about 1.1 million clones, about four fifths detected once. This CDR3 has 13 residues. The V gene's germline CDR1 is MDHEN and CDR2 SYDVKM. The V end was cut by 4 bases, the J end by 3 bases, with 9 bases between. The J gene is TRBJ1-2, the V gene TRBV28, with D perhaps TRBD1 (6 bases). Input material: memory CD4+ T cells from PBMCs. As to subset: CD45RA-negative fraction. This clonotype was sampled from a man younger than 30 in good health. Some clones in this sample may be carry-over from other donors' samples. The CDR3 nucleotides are TGTGCCAGCAGTTCGGGGGCGGACTATGGCTACACCTTC. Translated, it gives CASSSGADYGYTF.